This T cell receptor (beta chain) was identified in a study of shared clonotypes between healthy human individuals. For this clone: Its antigen is unidentified.

Study observations and caveats: Blood was the sole source, and tissue repertoires probably differ.

Measured with immunoSEQ multiplex PCR; TCRdb has only the in-frame clones, and not every one. The sample contains about 490,000 clones, 60% to 80% of which appear only once. J was trimmed by 4 bases and V by 1 base; bases with no gene match: 5. The germline V gene encodes CDR1 MNHNS and CDR2 SASEGT. This CDR3 is 15 amino acids long. The sample was PBMCs. The chain links TRBV6-1 to TRBJ2-5, with TRBD1 identical over 8 bases. This clonotype was sampled from a woman aged 40 to 49 in good health. Some clones in this sample may be carry-over from other donors' samples. The CDR3 sequence: CASSEGTGSRETQYF. The CDR3 coding sequence is TGTGCCAGCAGTGAAGGGACAGGGAGTCGAGAGACCCAGTACTTC.